These 26 T cell receptor beta chains share one sample of origin, sequenced in a study of low-dose radiotherapy and immunotherapy resistance in tumors (dated 2022 in TCRdb). The label giving this sample's time point can be read as: after trial treatment. The treatment or condition label here, explained by the study, means: LDRT plus nivolumab, ipilimumab, low-dose cyclophosphamide and aspirin (RACIN trial). TCRdb names Illumina HiSeq 2500 as the instrument used. To make first-strand cDNA, Superscript III was used along with a set of TRAV- and TRBV-specific primers so that both the TCRalpha and TCRbeta chains were covered. TCRs were amplified for around 20 PCR cycles with Phusion, using a constant-region primer paired with the adapter attached to the V primers. TCRdb trimmed public reads at Q25 via fastp, called clones via MiXCR and kept in-frame beta chains. Each entry is one CDR3 protein sequence, shown with its most common DNA and genes. This sample is represented by roughly 40,000 distinct CDR3 sequences; less than 30% of them were singletons. Over 9.5% of the sample is held by the ten biggest clonotypes.

The specimen comprised PBMCs, sampled after low-dose radiotherapy plus immunotherapy. The receptor set was obtained from a male donor with prostate cancer.

This clonotype has just one count. Since a far larger clone is one base different, this is likely a read error. The chain has TRBV5-5 and TRBJ2-1; TRBD2 matches 8 bases. The CDR3 runs 14 residues. V gave up 6 bases and J gave up 10 bases; unmatched junction bases: 12. CDR1 and CDR2 from the germline V gene are SGHKS and YYEKEE (reference sequence). The CDR3 here is CASTPTGGSNEQFF. The CDR3 bases are TGTGCCAGCACCCCCACGGGGGGGAGCAACGAGCAGTTCTTC.

The chain is built from TRBV6-1 and TRBJ2-1; 7 bases map to TRBD2. This CDR3 comprises 14 residues. With 5 bases clipped from V and 10 bases from J, the junction kept 11 bases outside the gene matches. Germline V gene data show CDR1 as MNHNS and CDR2 as SASEGT. As DNA, the CDR3 is TGTGCCAGCAGTTACTTCGGGGGGATTGGGGAGCAGTTCTTC. Translated, it gives CASSYFGGIGEQFF.

The genes are TRBV7-6 and TRBJ2-7, with TRBD2 matching 8 bases. The CDR3 spans 15 residues. Per the germline V gene, CDR1 is SGHVS and CDR2 is FNYEAQ. The V and J ends lost 1 base and 1 base, in that order; junction bases with no gene match: 3. The CDR3 is CASSLEGGGSYEQYF. In DNA, the CDR3 is TGTGCCAGCAGCTTAGAGGGCGGGGGGTCCTACGAGCAGTACTTC.

On this clonotype itself: Since a far larger clone is one base different, this is likely a read error. The chain uses TRBV6-1 and TRBJ2-1; D gene uncertain. The CDR3 is made up of 11 amino acids. Deletions cut 6 bases from V and 10 bases from J, with 10 bases between. Germline V gene data show CDR1 as MNHNS and CDR2 as SASEGT. CDR3 nucleotide sequence: TGTGCCAGCAGCCCCAAGGACGAGCAGTTCTTC. Protein: CASSPKDEQFF.

The chain carries TRBV12-3 or TRBV12-4 and TRBJ2-5; D tentatively reads TRBD1 or TRBD2 (6 bases each). V was clipped by 3 bases and J by 4 bases, with 12 bases between them. The length of the CDR3 is 14 residues. CDR3 sequence (DNA): TGTGCCAGCAGTTTCTGGGGGGCTCGAGAGACCCAGTACTTC. This gives the protein CASSFWGARETQYF.

This clonotype was counted ten times or more. The chain links TRBV30 to TRBJ1-1; D uncertain. Germline CDR1 is GTSNPN and CDR2 is SVGIG (reference sequence). V was shortened by 3 bases and J by 12 bases, with 14 bases between the two germline ends. The CDR3 extends over 11 amino acids. The CDR3 sequence: CAWRGLRSSFF. The CDR3 region has the DNA TGTGCCTGGAGAGGGCTGAGAAGTTCTTTCTTT. The variable domain in full, completed from reference TRBV30 and TRBJ1-1, reads SQTIHQWPATLVQPVGSPLSLECTVEGTSNPNLYWYRQAAGRGLQLLFYSVGIGQISSEVPQNLSASRPQDRQFILSSKKLLLSDSGFYLCAWRGLRSSFFGQGTRLTVV.

This clonotype has a count of ten or more. The chain joins TRBV23-1 to TRBJ2-7, with D perhaps matching TRBD2 (5 bases). TRBV23-1 is an ORF, with its function uncertain. This CDR3 comprises 18 residues. The V end was cut by 3 bases, the J end by 0 bases, with 21 bases between. The CDR3 DNA follows: TGCGCCAGCAGTCAGAACGCAAATAACGCGGGTAACTCCTACGAGCAGTACTTC. Its translation: CASSQNANNAGNSYEQYF.

With regard to this clonotype: It is likely a read error: a sequence one base away is far more abundant. This chain joins TRBV5-1 and TRBJ2-4; 10 positions agree with TRBD1. V lost 2 bases, J lost 13 bases, and 12 bases stayed unmatched. The CDR3 is 15 amino acids. CDR1 is SGHRS and CDR2 is YFSETQ in the germline V gene. The CDR3 DNA reads as TGCGCCAGCAGCTTCAGACAGGGGGCGGGCAATGAGCAGTACTTC. This codes for CASSFRQGAGNEQYF. Using reference TRBV5-1 and TRBJ2-4 for the parts outside the CDR3, the full variable domain is KAGVTQTPRYLIKTRGQQVTLSCSPISGHRSVSWYQQTPGQGLQFLFEYFSETQRNKGNFPGRFSGRQFSNSRSEMNVSTLELGDSALYLCASSFRQGAGNEQYFGAGTRLSVL.

The table lists this clonotype with many counts. The gene calls are TRBV6-5 and TRBJ1-6, with D perhaps matching TRBD1 (5 bases). Germline V gene lookup returns CDR1 MNHEY and CDR2 SVGAGI. Trimming cost V 10 bases and J 5 bases, with 15 bases left between them. The CDR3 loop spans 14 amino acids. The CDR3 DNA reads TGTGCCACACGGGGGGGGTTGGATAATTCACCCCTCCACTTT. It yields the protein CATRGGLDNSPLHF.

This clonotype appeared a single time. This probably arose from a read error, given a far larger clone one base away. The rearrangement joins TRBV6-1 to TRBJ2-1; D is undetermined. Germline V lookup: CDR1 MNHNS, CDR2 SASEGT. This CDR3 has 15 amino acids. V was trimmed by 6 bases and J by 13 bases, leaving 25 bases between them. The CDR3, as DNA: TGTGCCAGCAGCCCTCCGACCCTTCGTCAAGAGACCCAGTTCTTC. Protein product: CASSPPTLRQETQFF.

In its sample, this clonotype was seen a few times. No DNA is shown, since the ends of the CDR3 on it are uncertain; the CDR3 is the one TCRdb lists. J is TRBJ2-2 and V is TRBV7-8; TRBD1 was called by the table and not checked on the DNA. CDR1 is SGHVS and CDR2 is FQNEAQ in the germline V gene. Termini included, the CDR3 measures 18 amino acids. The CDR3 spells CASSSRRGGPNTGELFFF.

V and J are TRBV30 and TRBJ2-7, with 8 bases lining up with TRBD1. CDR3 length: 15 amino acids. Germline V gene lookup returns CDR1 GTSNPN and CDR2 SVGIG (reference sequence). Trimming took 3 bases from V and 4 from J; bases not matched to a gene: 11. CDR3 bases: TGTGCCTGGAGCCTAGGGACAGGAAGCCTTTACGAGCAGTACTTC. Amino acids: CAWSLGTGSLYEQYF.

This clonotype came up many times. The V and J genes are TRBV27 and TRBJ2-7; 9 bases align to TRBD1. CDR3 length equals 16 residues. J was trimmed by 0 bases and V by 2 bases; bases with no gene match: 5. The V gene's germline CDR1 is MNHEY and CDR2 SMNVEV (reference sequence). CDR3 DNA sequence: TGTGCCAGCAGTTTAATCGGGACAGGGAGCTCCTACGAGCAGTACTTC. Protein: CASSLIGTGSSYEQYF.

This clonotype was found many times. The chain recombines TRBV7-2 with TRBJ2-5; 11 bases align to TRBD2. Trimming cost V 2 bases and J 0 bases; bases outside gene matches: 2. The CDR3 length is 16 residues. Germline-derived CDR1 and CDR2 are SGHTA and FQGNSA. The DNA of the CDR3 is TGTGCCAGCAGCTTAAGACTAGCGGGGTACCAAGAGACCCAGTACTTC. It codes for CASSLRLAGYQETQYF.

The rearrangement uses TRBV5-1 and TRBJ2-2; tentative D call: TRBD1 (5 bases). The length of the CDR3 is 13 residues. The germline V and J ends were trimmed by 4 bases and 7 bases, with 11 bases remaining between them. From germline, CDR1 is SGHRS and CDR2 YFSETQ. CDR3 DNA sequence: TGCGCCAGCAGCCCTGGGGCCAGCGGGGAGCTGTTTTTT. Amino acid sequence: CASSPGASGELFF.

Regarding this clonotype: This probably arose from a read error, given a far larger clone one base away. The CDR3 here is CVSSRGSGRGVFYEQYF. Here the CDR3 DNA reads TGTGTCAGCAGCCGCGGGAGCGGGAGGGGTGTATTCTACGAGCAGTACTTC. The chain employs TRBV7-9 and TRBJ2-7, with TRBD2 matching over 10 bases. Germline V gene lookup returns CDR1 SEHNR and CDR2 FQNEAQ (reference sequence). This CDR3 spans 17 amino acids.

This clonotype has at least ten counts. The chain is built from TRBV5-1 and TRBJ2-2, with 7 bases that match TRBD2. Germline CDR1 SGHRS, CDR2 YFSETQ. CDR3 length: 15 amino acids. V shed 2 bases and J 2 bases; nucleotides not matched to a gene: 3. The CDR3 sequence: CASSLAGLNTGELFF. The DNA for the CDR3 is TGCGCCAGCAGCTTAGCGGGACTAAACACCGGGGAGCTGTTTTTT.

Concerning this clonotype: A much larger clone differs by one base, so this may be a read error. V gene TRBV6-2 or TRBV6-3 combines with J gene TRBJ1-2, with unresolved D. This CDR3 has 16 residues. Per the germline V gene, CDR1 is MNHEY and CDR2 is SVGEGT. The CDR3 loop reads CTSSDQRTSINYGYTF. The CDR3 region has the DNA TGTACCAGCAGTGACCAGAGGACTTCCATCAACTATGGCTACACCTTC.

This clonotype was counted ten times or more. The chain employs TRBV27 and TRBJ2-7; TRBD1 matches 8 bases. The ends lost 7 bases at V and 3 bases at J; junction bases unmatched: 8. Looked up from germline, CDR1 is MNHEY and CDR2 is SMNVEV (reference sequence). The CDR3 spans 14 residues. CDR3 loop: CASKQGATHYEQYF. The CDR3 region has the DNA TGTGCCAGCAAGCAGGGGGCGACGCACTACGAGCAGTACTTC.

The J gene is TRBJ2-1, the V gene TRBV2; D possibly corresponds to TRBD2 (7 bases). CDR3 size: 15 residues. The V gene lost 8 bases and the J gene lost 8 bases, with 22 bases spanning the gap. CDR1 is SNHLY, CDR2 FYNNEI, per germline. CDR3 in DNA: TGTGCCAGCTGGGGGCGCGGGAGAGAAGGAGATGAGCAGTTCTTC. Translated: CASWGRGREGDEQFF.

The V call is TRBV5-1, the J call TRBJ2-6; 7 bases match TRBD1. There are 17 residues in the CDR3. Looked up from germline, CDR1 is SGHRS and CDR2 is YFSETQ. The junction had 5 bases not matched to a gene; V was cut back by 2 bases and J by 0 bases. The CDR3 DNA reads TGCGCCAGCAGCTTTTTAGGACAGGTCTCTGGGGCCAACGTCCTGACTTTC. The encoded protein is CASSFLGQVSGANVLTF.

Many counts were recorded for this clonotype. The CDR3 loop is CASSLGFSEQYF. The CDR3 coding sequence is TGTGCCAGCAGCTTAGGGTTTTCCGAGCAGTACTTC. This rearrangement joins TRBV7-9 to TRBJ2-7; D gene uncertain. The length of the CDR3 is 12 residues. V was pared by 1 base and J by 6 bases, with 7 bases between. Germline V gene sequence: CDR1 SEHNR, CDR2 FQNEAQ (reference sequence).

Note on this clonotype: A far larger clone differs by one base, so this is likely a read error. The rearrangement links TRBV6-6 to TRBJ2-1; D is uncertain. The CDR3 covers 14 residues. Germline V gene lookup returns CDR1 MNHNY and CDR2 SVGAGI (reference sequence). V lost 4 bases, J lost 10 bases, and 17 bases lay in between. In DNA, the CDR3 is TGTGCCAGCAGTTTCTCACAGTTTACCTACGAGCAGTTCTTC. Translation: CASSFSQFTYEQFF.

About this clonotype: An end of the junction does not agree with germline; a read error may underlie this. The gene calls are TRBV7-2 and TRBJ1-5; D unclear. Germline lookup yields CDR1 SGHTA and CDR2 FQGNSA. This CDR3 is built from 14 residues. This chain's CDR3 is CASRLMNSNQPQHF. DNA of the CDR3: TGTGCCAGCCGACTAATGAATAGCAATCAGCCCCAGCACTTT.

This clonotype was seen many times. The chain is built from TRBV7-2 and TRBJ1-1; D gene uncertain. This CDR3 region has 13 residues. V was clipped by 1 base and J by 3 bases, with 6 bases between them. Germline assignment: CDR1 SGHTA and CDR2 FQGNSA. CDR3 nucleotide sequence: TGTGCCAGCAGCTTAGAGTATTACACTGAAGCTTTCTTT. This sequence encodes CASSLEYYTEAFF.

This clonotype was found many times. The chain links TRBV20-1 to TRBJ1-2; 8 bases match TRBD1. CDR1 and CDR2 (germline): DFQATT, SNEGSKA (reference sequence). This CDR3 comprises 13 residues. V shed 3 bases, J shed 8 bases, and the junction held 8 bases outside the gene matches. CDR3 residues: CSASVAGGEGYTF. The CDR3, as DNA: TGCAGTGCTAGTGTCGCAGGGGGCGAGGGCTACACCTTC.